The sequence of this T cell receptor (beta chain) was determined in a study of siplizumab effects on memory and regulatory T cells. Worth noting for this clone: What it binds is unknown.

This CDR3 spans 15 amino acids. J was trimmed by 3 bases and V by 2 bases; bases with no gene match: 3. Germline V lookup: CDR1 MNHEY, CDR2 SVGAGI. Whole-study findings and limits: The authors did not confirm suppressive function in proliferating Tregs from siplizumab cultures. Naive T cells looked more diverse than memory cells, and they looked like major contributors to the alloresponse. Alloreactive sequences tracing back to unstimulated CD4+ memory cells were significantly reduced by siplizumab.

Here immunoSEQ multiplex PCR was the method, and the copy in TCRdb shows in-frame clones only, minus some. The sample has 100,000 to 120,000 clones, 93% seen once. The receptor's source is a human donor in good health. The V gene is TRBV6-5, the J gene TRBJ2-7; TRBD1 aligns across 11 bases. The sample taken for sequencing was CD4+ T cells sorted from blood. The CDR3 loop is CASSYTGTGGYEQYF. Here the CDR3 DNA reads TGTGCCAGCAGTTACACCGGGACAGGGGGCTACGAGCAGTACTTC.